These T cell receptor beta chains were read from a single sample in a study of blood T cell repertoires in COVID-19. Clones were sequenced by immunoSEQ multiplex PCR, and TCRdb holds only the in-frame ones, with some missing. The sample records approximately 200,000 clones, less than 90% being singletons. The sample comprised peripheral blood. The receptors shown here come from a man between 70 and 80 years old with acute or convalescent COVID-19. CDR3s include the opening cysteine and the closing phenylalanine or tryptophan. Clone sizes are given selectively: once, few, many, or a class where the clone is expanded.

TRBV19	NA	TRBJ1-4	CASSGGIDEKLFF
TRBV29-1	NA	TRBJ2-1	CSVGSTSSSYNEQFF
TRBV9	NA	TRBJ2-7	CASSPRQGAHEQYF
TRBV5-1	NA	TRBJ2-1	CASSSQGDSYNEQFF
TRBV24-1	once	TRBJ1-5	CATSDRQADQPQHF
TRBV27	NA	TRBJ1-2	CASSLDRTDYGYTF
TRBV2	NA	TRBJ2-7	CASSEDRFYEQYF
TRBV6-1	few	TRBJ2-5	CASSEPGRETQYF
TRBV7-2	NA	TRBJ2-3	CASSSGQGARTQYF
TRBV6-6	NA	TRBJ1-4	CASSYVTGGGEKLFF
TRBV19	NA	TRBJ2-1	CASSSYNEQFF
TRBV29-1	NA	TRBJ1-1	CSVVTGGDLAFF
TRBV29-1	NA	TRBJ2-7	CSVTRTQGVTYEQYF
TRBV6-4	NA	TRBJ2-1	CASSDWPVARYEQFF
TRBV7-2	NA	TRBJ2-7	CASSSDYSYEQYF
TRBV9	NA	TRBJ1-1	CASSVGPSGGQGEAFF
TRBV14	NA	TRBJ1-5	CASSQDSRDF
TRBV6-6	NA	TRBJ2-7	CASKDPSYYEQYF
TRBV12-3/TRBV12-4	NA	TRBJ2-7	CASSSTSHEQYF
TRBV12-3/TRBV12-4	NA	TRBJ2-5	CASSFKETQYF
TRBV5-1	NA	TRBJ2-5	CASSPNSGETQYF
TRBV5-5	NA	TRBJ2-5	CASSRGLAALLETQYF
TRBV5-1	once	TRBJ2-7	CASSLALAGGHVYEQYF
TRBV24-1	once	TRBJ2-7	CATSDFPLLHEQYF
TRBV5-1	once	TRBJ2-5	CASSWGQGGQETQYF
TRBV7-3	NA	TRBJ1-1	CASSFRAGTNTEAFF
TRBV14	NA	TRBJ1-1	CASSLQTGNTEAFF